The 8 T cell receptor beta chains presented below share a single source sample, sequenced in a study of OX40 agonist ivuxolimab in advanced cancers. Assay: immunoSEQ multiplex PCR; the TCRdb copy retains only in-frame clones and omits some. The table lists roughly 37,000 clones, about 80% of them singletons, with about 18% in the top ten. This specimen consisted of CD4+ or CD8+ T cells sorted from blood, obtained in a trial of the OX40 agonist ivuxolimab. Source of these receptors: an adult with an advanced solid tumor such as melanoma, head and neck, liver or kidney cancer.

V and J are TRBV28 and TRBJ1-1, with 8 bases matching TRBD1. The V and J ends lost 6 bases and 8 bases, in that order; junction bases with no gene match: 8. The CDR3 is 13 amino acids. Germline V CDR1 and CDR2: MDHEN, SYDVKM. For the CDR3, the DNA is TGTGCCAGCAGGGGCGGACAGGGTGGGGAAGCTTTCTTT. It specifies CASRGGQGGEAFF.

The chain carries TRBV2 and TRBJ2-1; possibly TRBD1 or TRBD2 for D (5 bases each). V shed 6 bases and J shed 4 bases, with 13 bases lying between them. The CDR3 is 14 residues long. Germline CDR1 and CDR2: SNHLY and FYNNEI. The CDR3 spells CASRRRDLYNEQFF. As DNA, the CDR3 is TGTGCCAGCAGACGCCGGGACCTTTACAATGAGCAGTTCTTC. Full variable domain (remainder filled in from reference TRBV2 and TRBJ2-1): EPEVTQTPSHQVTQMGQEVILRCVPISNHLYFYWYRQILGQKVEFLVSFYNNEISEKSEIFDDQFSVERPDGSNFTLKIRSTKLEDSAMYFCASRRRDLYNEQFFGPGTRLTVL.

CDR3 protein: CASSQQGAGGNTIYF. The CDR3 nucleotides read TGTGCCAGCTCCCAACAGGGGGCTGGTGGAAACACCATATATTTT. J is TRBJ1-3 and V is TRBV18; 9 nucleotides align to TRBD1. V was clipped by 6 bases and J by 3 bases; unmatched bases: 6. Germline V lookup: CDR1 KGHSH, CDR2 LQKENI. The CDR3 length is 15 residues.

V usage is TRBV4-1 and J usage is TRBJ2-2; D perhaps matches TRBD1 (7 bases). The CDR3 is 16 residues long. Trimming removed 7 bases from V and 3 bases from J, with 18 bases in between. CDR1 MGHRA and CDR2 YSYEKL come from the germline V gene. CDR3 in DNA: TGCGCCAGCACCTTCGACAGGGAGGCGGACACCGGGGAGCTGTTTTTT. This sequence encodes CASTFDREADTGELFF.

The table lists this clone with a few counts. The V and J genes are TRBV5-4 and TRBJ1-2, with TRBD1 as a possible D gene (5 bases). The V end lost 3 bases, the J end lost 3 bases, and 15 bases lay between the germline ends. Per germline, CDR1 SGHNT and CDR2 YYREEE (reference sequence). This CDR3 comprises 15 residues. This CDR3 is CASSWGGRVDYGYTF. The CDR3 region has the DNA TGTGCCAGCAGCTGGGGGGGTCGGGTAGACTATGGCTACACCTTC.

The chain combines TRBV6-5 with TRBJ1-5; no clear D. Trimming stripped 4 bases from V and 7 bases from J, with 8 bases between. The CDR3 runs 12 residues. Germline V gene lookup returns CDR1 MNHEY and CDR2 SVGAGI. The CDR3 spells CASSLGGQPQHF. The CDR3 nucleotides read TGTGCCAGCAGTTTGGGAGGACAGCCCCAGCATTTT.

V gene TRBV2 combines with J gene TRBJ1-2; 10 positions match TRBD1. In germline, CDR1 is SNHLY, CDR2 FYNNEI. Trimming took 4 bases from V and 1 from J; bases not matched to a gene: 6. CDR3 length equals 16 residues. CDR3 residues: CASSATDRGLNYGYTF. CDR3 coding DNA: TGTGCCAGCAGTGCCACTGACAGGGGGCTTAACTATGGCTACACCTTC.

The CDR3: CASSLDSYTDTQYF. The CDR3 DNA is TGCGCCAGCAGCTTGGACTCGTACACAGATACGCAGTATTTT. The rearrangement uses TRBV5-1 and TRBJ2-3, with unresolved D. Germline V gene sequence: CDR1 SGHRS, CDR2 YFSETQ. The CDR3 consists of 14 residues. The V end lost 0 bases, the J end lost 2 bases, and 7 bases lay between the germline ends.